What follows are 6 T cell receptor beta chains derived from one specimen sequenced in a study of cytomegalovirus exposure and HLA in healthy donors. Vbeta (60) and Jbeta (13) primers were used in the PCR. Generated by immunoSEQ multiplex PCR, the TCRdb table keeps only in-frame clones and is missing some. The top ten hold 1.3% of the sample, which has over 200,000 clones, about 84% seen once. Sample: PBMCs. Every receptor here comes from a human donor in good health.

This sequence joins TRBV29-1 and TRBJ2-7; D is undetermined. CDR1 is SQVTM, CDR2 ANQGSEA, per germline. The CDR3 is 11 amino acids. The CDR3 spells CRPRSSYEQYF. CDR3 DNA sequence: TGCAGACCCCGGTCGTCCTACGAGCAGTACTTC.

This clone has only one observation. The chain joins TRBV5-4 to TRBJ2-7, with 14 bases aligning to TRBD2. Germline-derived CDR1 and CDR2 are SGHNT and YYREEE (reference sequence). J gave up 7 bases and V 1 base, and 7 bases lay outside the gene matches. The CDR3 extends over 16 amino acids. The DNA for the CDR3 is TGTGCCAGCAGCTTGCCCGGGACTAGCGGGAGTTTGGAGCAGTACTTC. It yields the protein CASSLPGTSGSLEQYF.

The CDR3 loop reads CASSQGTVGAFF. The CDR3, as DNA: TGTGCCAGCAGTCAGGGGACAGTCGGAGCTTTCTTT. The chain couples TRBV6-1 to TRBJ1-1, with TRBD1 matching over 7 bases. V was clipped by 5 bases and J by 10 bases; unmatched bases: 7. Germline V gene data show CDR1 as MNHNS and CDR2 as SASEGT. The CDR3 runs 12 residues.

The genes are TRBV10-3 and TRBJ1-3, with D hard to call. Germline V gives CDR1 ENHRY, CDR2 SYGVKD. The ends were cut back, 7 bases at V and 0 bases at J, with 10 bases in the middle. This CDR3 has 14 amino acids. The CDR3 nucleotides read TGTGCCATCAAGATGCTGAGCTCTGGAAACACCATATATTTT. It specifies CAIKMLSSGNTIYF.

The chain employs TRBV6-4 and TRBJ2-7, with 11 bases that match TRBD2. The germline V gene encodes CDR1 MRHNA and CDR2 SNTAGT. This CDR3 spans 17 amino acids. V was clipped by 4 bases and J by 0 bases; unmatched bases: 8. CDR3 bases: TGTGCCAGCAGTGGGACTAGCGGGCAGCGGGGCTCCTACGAGCAGTACTTC. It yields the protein CASSGTSGQRGSYEQYF.

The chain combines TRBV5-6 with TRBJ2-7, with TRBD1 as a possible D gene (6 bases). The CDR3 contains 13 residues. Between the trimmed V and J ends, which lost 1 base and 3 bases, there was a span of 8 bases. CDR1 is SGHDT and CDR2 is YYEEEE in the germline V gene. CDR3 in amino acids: CASSLRTVYEQYF. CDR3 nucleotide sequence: TGTGCCAGCAGCTTGCGGACAGTCTACGAGCAGTACTTC.